These T cell receptor beta chains were read from a single sample in a study of blood T cell repertoires in COVID-19. TCRdb's copy holds only in-frame clones and misses some; the assay was immunoSEQ multiplex PCR. Of 30,000 or so clones listed, 89% are singletons. The sample taken for sequencing was peripheral blood. These receptors all come from a woman aged 35 to 49 with active or convalescent COVID-19. The CDR3 runs from the conserved cysteine through the conserved F or W. D genes are given only for firm matches. The listing skips clone size in some rows; elsewhere it reads once, few, many or a size class.

NA	TRBV21-1	NA	TRBJ1-5	TGTGCCAGCAGCAATATCGTGACGAACCACAGAACAGCCCGTGGTCGCAATCAGCCCCAGCATTTT	CASSNIVTNHRTARGRNQPQHF
NA	TRBV9	NA	TRBJ1-2	TGTGCCAGCAGCGTAGGTTGGATAGAACAGAGTATTTCTAACTATGGCTACACCTTC	CASSVGWIEQSISNYGYTF
NA	TRBV29-1	NA	TRBJ2-2	TGCAGCGTTGATAGCAGGAACACCGGGGAGCTGTTTTTT	CSVDSRNTGELFF
NA	TRBV3-1/TRBV3-2	NA	TRBJ2-3	TGTGCCAGCAGCCAAGAACTAGCTTGGGATACGCAGTATTTT	CASSQELAWDTQYF
NA	TRBV9	NA	TRBJ2-5	TGTGCCAGCAGCGTTAGTAGCCGGGACCAAGAGACCCAGTACTTC	CASSVSSRDQETQYF
NA	TRBV9	TRBD1	TRBJ1-2	TGTGCCAGCAGCCGTACAGGGGATTATGGCTACACCTTC	CASSRTGDYGYTF
NA	TRBV7-8	TRBD1	TRBJ1-1	TGTGCCAGCAGCTTGAAACAGGGGGCAGAGACTGAAGCTTTCTTT	CASSLKQGAETEAFF
NA	TRBV4-1	NA	TRBJ2-3	TGCGCCAGCAGCCAAGATGAAATGGCCACAGATACGCAGTATTTT	CASSQDEMATDTQYF
NA	TRBV9	NA	TRBJ1-6	TGTGCCAGCAGCGCGGGGGGGAAGGACTCACCCCTCCACTTT	CASSAGGKDSPLHF
few	TRBV11-2	TRBD1	TRBJ1-6	TGTGCCAGCACAAACAGGGGTAATTCCTATAATTCACCCCTCCACTTT	CASTNRGNSYNSPLHF
NA	TRBV7-9	TRBD1	TRBJ1-2	TGTGCCAGCAGCCTAGGGACAGGGGTGGGAGGCTACACCTTC	CASSLGTGVGGYTF
NA	TRBV5-1	TRBD2	TRBJ2-2	TGCGCCAGTCGGACTAGCCGGGGAGTCGGGGAGCTGTTTTTT	CASRTSRGVGELFF
NA	TRBV2	NA	TRBJ2-3	TGTGCCAGCAGTGCCTTGGGGGGATCGCTTATAGATACGCAGTATTTT	CASSALGGSLIDTQYF